This TCR beta chain was captured by sequencing in a study of blood T cell repertoires in COVID-19. Germline V lookup: CDR1 GTSNPN, CDR2 SVGIG (reference sequence). Germline trimming cut 3 bases from V and 4 bases from J; bases unmatched to any gene: 14. This CDR3 has 16 residues. Sequencing used immunoSEQ multiplex PCR; TCRdb keeps in-frame clones, though not all of them. The data hold 50,000 to 70,000 clones, with 78% observed a single time. What was sequenced was peripheral blood. The chain joins TRBV30 to TRBJ1-2; 7 bases line up with TRBD1. This receptor was obtained from a human donor in a cohort sampled during active COVID-19. CDR3 sequence (DNA): TGTGCCTGGAGCGCTCCCGGGACAGTTGTGAGCTATGGCTACACCTTC. It encodes CAWSAPGTVVSYGYTF.